This T cell receptor beta chain came from a study of cytomegalovirus exposure and HLA in healthy donors. Whereas donors were nominally healthy upon sampling, unrecorded immune exposures were probable. V was pared by 5 bases and J by 8 bases, with 6 bases of the junction left unmatched. Germline V gives CDR1 MDHEN, CDR2 SYDVKM. This CDR3 has 13 amino acids. This clone was observed a few times. Its antigen remains unknown. Study outcomes and limitations: Testing in vitro showed a few CMV-associated chains specific for CMV antigens. Beyond CMV serostatus, there was no information to go on about immune exposure. Donors belonging to an Asian-associated ancestry cluster reportedly showed fewer N-insertions in productive TCRs than the 666-donor mean, according to what a later analysis found.

PCR primers comprised 60 Vbeta and 13 Jbeta primers. Assay: immunoSEQ multiplex PCR; the TCRdb copy retains only in-frame clones and omits some. This sample has some 170,000 clones; roughly 80% occur once, and the top ten carry just under 5%. The sequence was obtained from a woman between 18 and 29 years old in good health and CMV-seropositive. This chain connects TRBV28 to TRBJ1-2; 9 nucleotides match TRBD1. Input material: PBMCs. Here the CDR3 reads CASSGGQGFGYTF. The CDR3 coding sequence is TGTGCCAGCAGTGGGGGACAGGGCTTCGGCTACACCTTC.